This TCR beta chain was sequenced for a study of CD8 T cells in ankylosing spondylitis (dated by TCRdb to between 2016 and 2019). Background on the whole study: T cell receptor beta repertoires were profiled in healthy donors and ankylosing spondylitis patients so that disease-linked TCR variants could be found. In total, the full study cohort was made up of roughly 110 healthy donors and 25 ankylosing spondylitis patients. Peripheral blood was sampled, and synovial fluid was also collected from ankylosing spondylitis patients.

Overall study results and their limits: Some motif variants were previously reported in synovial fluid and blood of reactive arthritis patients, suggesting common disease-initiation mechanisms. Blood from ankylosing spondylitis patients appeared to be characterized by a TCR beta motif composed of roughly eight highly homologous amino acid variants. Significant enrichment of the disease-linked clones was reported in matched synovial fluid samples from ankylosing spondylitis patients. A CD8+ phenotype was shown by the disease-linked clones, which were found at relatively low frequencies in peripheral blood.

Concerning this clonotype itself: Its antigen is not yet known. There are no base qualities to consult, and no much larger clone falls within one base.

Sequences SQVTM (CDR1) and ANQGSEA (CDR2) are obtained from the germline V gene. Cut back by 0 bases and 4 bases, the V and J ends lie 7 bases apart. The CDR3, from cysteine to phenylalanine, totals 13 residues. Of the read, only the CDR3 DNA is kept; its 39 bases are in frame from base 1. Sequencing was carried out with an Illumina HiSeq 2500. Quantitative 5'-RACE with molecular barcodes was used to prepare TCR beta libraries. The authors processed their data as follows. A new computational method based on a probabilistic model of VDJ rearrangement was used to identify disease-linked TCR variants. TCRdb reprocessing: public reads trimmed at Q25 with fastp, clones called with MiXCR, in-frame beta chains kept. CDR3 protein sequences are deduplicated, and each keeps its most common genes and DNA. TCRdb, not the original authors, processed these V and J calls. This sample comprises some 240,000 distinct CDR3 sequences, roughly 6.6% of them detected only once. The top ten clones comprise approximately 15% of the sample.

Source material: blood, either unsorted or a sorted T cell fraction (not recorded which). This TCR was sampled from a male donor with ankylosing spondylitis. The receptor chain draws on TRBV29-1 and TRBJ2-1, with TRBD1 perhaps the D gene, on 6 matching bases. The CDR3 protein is CSVEDGQYNEQFF. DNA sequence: TGCAGCGTTGAAGATGGACAGTACAATGAGCAGTTCTTC.